What follows are 13 T cell receptor beta chains derived from one specimen sequenced in a study of patients and donors after allogeneic stem cell transplantation. TCRdb processed the RT-PCR reads anew with MiXCR; each CDR3 protein has one entry. The sample consists of around 200,000 distinct CDR3 sequences, around 41% of them appearing once. The sequenced sample was blood, either unsorted or a sorted T cell fraction (not recorded which). The receptor set was obtained from a human donor who was either an allogeneic HSCT recipient or a stem cell or donor lymphocyte infusion donor (not recorded which). It is not recorded whose cells these are; they may come from a transplant donor.

The genes are TRBV10-3 and TRBJ2-2; D might be TRBD2 (5 bases). The CDR3 is 14 amino acids. Per the germline V gene, CDR1 is ENHRY and CDR2 is SYGVKD. V was pared by 11 bases and J by 1 base, with 14 bases between. The CDR3: CASRRQENTGELFF. The CDR3 nucleotides are TGTGCCTCCCGGAGGCAGGAGAACACCGGGGAGCTGTTTTTT.

The chain employs TRBV7-9 and TRBJ1-6; D unresolved. Trimming removed 5 bases at V and 9 bases at J, with 17 bases between. Per the germline V gene, CDR1 is SEHNR and CDR2 is FQNEAQ (reference sequence). This CDR3 has 15 residues. CDR3 sequence: CASSISTGFGSPLHF. In DNA, the CDR3 is TGTGCCAGCAGCATATCGACTGGTTTCGGTTCACCCCTCCACTTT.

This chain uses TRBV30 with TRBJ1-2; 10 nucleotides match TRBD1. V shed 1 base and J 1 base; nucleotides not matched to a gene: 9. Germline assignment: CDR1 GTSNPN and CDR2 SVGIG (reference sequence). The CDR3 extends over 17 amino acids. CDR3 loop: CAWSGLGTGAFNYGYTF. For the CDR3, the DNA is TGTGCCTGGAGTGGTCTTGGGACAGGGGCCTTTAACTATGGCTACACCTTC.

This sequence joins TRBV7-9 and TRBJ1-4; D not certain. Germline-derived CDR1 and CDR2 are SEHNR and FQNEAQ (reference sequence). The ends were cut back, 2 bases at V and 4 bases at J, with 11 bases in the middle. The CDR3 is 15 residues long. This chain's CDR3 is CASSLYTADNEKLFF. CDR3 nucleotides: TGTGCCAGCAGCTTATACACTGCCGATAATGAAAAACTGTTTTTT.

The count of this clonotype is one. This chain links TRBV7-9 with TRBJ1-2; D gene unclear. CDR1 is SEHNR, CDR2 FQNEAQ, per germline (reference sequence). Deletions cut 2 bases from V and 5 bases from J, with 9 bases between. CDR3 size: 13 residues. CDR3 sequence (DNA): TGTGCCAGCAGCTTATCATTGGGTTATGGCTACACCTTC. Translating it yields CASSLSLGYGYTF.

This chain joins TRBV5-1 and TRBJ1-4; 7 nucleotides agree with TRBD1. Germline CDR1 reads SGHRS; CDR2 reads YFSETQ. There are 14 residues in the CDR3. Trimming took 4 bases from V and 7 from J; bases not matched to a gene: 7. The CDR3 sequence is CASSRTGRSEKLFF. The CDR3 bases are TGCGCCAGCAGCCGGACAGGAAGAAGTGAAAAACTGTTTTTT. Complete variable domain (other parts from reference TRBV5-1 and TRBJ1-4): KAGVTQTPRYLIKTRGQQVTLSCSPISGHRSVSWYQQTPGQGLQFLFEYFSETQRNKGNFPGRFSGRQFSNSRSEMNVSTLELGDSALYLCASSRTGRSEKLFFGSGTQLSVL.

The rearrangement links TRBV7-2 to TRBJ1-2, with TRBD1 matching over 8 bases. Germline V gives CDR1 SGHTA, CDR2 FQGNSA. The CDR3 has 16 residues. J was trimmed by 2 bases and V by 0 bases; bases with no gene match: 5. The CDR3 DNA is TGTGCCAGCAGCTTAGCCACAGGGGGACCGAACTATGGCTACACCTTC. Its translation is CASSLATGGPNYGYTF.

The chain combines TRBV4-1 with TRBJ2-2; no reliable D call. This CDR3 comprises 12 residues. V was trimmed by 1 base and J by 6 bases, leaving 3 bases between them. The germline gives CDR1 MGHRA, CDR2 YSYEKL. The CDR3 DNA sequence: TGCGCCAGCAGCCAAGTGGCCGGGGAGCTGTTTTTT. Its protein is CASSQVAGELFF.

The chain employs TRBV20-1 and TRBJ2-7; tentatively, D is TRBD2 (6 bases). With 0 bases removed from V and 10 bases from J, the gap between germline ends came to 22 bases. CDR3 length equals 15 residues. CDR1 is DFQATT and CDR2 is SNEGSKA in the germline V gene (reference sequence). CDR3 amino acids: CSARDIWGDPILQYF. CDR3 bases: TGCAGTGCTAGAGATATATGGGGGGACCCCATTCTCCAGTACTTC.

The J gene is TRBJ1-5, the V gene TRBV3-1; TRBD1 might be the D (5 bases). Germline CDR1 and CDR2: LGHDT and YNNKEL (reference sequence). The CDR3 has 15 amino acids. Trimming took 0 bases from V and 4 from J, leaving 10 bases between them. The CDR3 region has the DNA TGTGCCAGCAGCCAAGAAGGAGCAGGGAATCAGCCCCAGCATTTT. Protein product: CASSQEGAGNQPQHF.

The chain couples TRBV15 to TRBJ1-5; D call uncertain. There are 12 residues in the CDR3. V lost 1 base to trimming and J lost 4 bases, with 2 bases between them. Germline V CDR1 and CDR2: LNHNV, YYDKDF (reference sequence). The CDR3 region is CATSRGNQPQHF. In DNA form, the CDR3 reads TGTGCCACCAGCAGAGGAAATCAGCCCCAGCATTTT.

This sequence joins TRBV10-3 and TRBJ2-7, with TRBD1 identical over 11 bases. Unmatched junction bases numbered 5, after V lost 10 bases and J lost 3 bases. The CDR3 is 13 amino acids. Germline V gene data show CDR1 as ENHRY and CDR2 as SYGVKD. The CDR3 here is CARGTGGNYEQYF. The CDR3 DNA follows: TGTGCCAGAGGGACAGGGGGTAACTACGAGCAGTACTTC.

The chain combines TRBV5-1 with TRBJ1-6; 11 bases agree with TRBD1. Germline loops: CDR1 SGHRS, CDR2 YFSETQ. The CDR3 contains 15 residues. The V gene end was trimmed by 4 bases and the J gene end by 9 bases; junction bases not matched to a gene: 6. In nucleotides, the CDR3 is TGCGCCAGCAGCCTCGGGACAGGGGGAGGTTCACCCCTCCACTTT. Amino acids: CASSLGTGGGSPLHF.